This T cell receptor beta chain was identified in a study of T cells in women clearing cervical HPV infection. At the level of the study: Blood came at first lesion visit for cases, post-clearance for controls. HLA type stays a possible confounder, typing being limited.

Repertoires were generated with immunoSEQ multiplex PCR, while TCRdb's copy carries only in-frame clones and drops some. This sample's table reports 31,000 or so clones. Regarding the study as a whole: Unknown T-cell numbers per sample may underlie the richness differences. CIN3+ cases had significantly higher TCR richness than controls; evenness did not differ.

With 5 bases clipped from V and 4 bases from J, the junction kept 7 bases outside the gene matches. The V gene's germline CDR1 is PRHDT and CDR2 FYEKMQ (reference sequence). This CDR3 comprises 15 residues. A remark on this clone: Its antigen is unidentified. The read terminates 3 residues ahead of where the CDR3 ends, so the germline J gene completes it.

The sequencing sample was made of blood buffy coat. The gene calls are TRBV13 and TRBJ2-2; TRBD2 matches at 7 bases. The sequence was obtained from a woman between 18 and 70 years old with a cervical HPV16 infection that either progressed to CIN3+ or cleared (not recorded which). CDR3 DNA (partial): TGTGCCAGCAGCCGGAGCGGGACCCGCACCGGGGAG. Translation gives CASSRSGTRTGE. The full CDR3 protein reads CASSRSGTRTGELFF.